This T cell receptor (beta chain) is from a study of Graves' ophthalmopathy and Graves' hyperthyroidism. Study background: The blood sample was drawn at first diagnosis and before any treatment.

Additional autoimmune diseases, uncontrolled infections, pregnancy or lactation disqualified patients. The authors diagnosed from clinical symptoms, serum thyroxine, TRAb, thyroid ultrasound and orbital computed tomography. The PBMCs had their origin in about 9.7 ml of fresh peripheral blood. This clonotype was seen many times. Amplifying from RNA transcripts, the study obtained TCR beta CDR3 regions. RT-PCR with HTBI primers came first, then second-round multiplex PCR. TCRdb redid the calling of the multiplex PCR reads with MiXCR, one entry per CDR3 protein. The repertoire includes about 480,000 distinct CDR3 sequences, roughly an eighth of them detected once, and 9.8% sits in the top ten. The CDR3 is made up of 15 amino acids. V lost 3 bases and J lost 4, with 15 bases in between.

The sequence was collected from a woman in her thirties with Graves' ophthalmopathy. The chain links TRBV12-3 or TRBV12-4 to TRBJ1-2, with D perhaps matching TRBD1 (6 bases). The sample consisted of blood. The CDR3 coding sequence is TGTGCCAGCAGTTTCTTCCGGGGGCGAACCTATGGCTACACCTTC. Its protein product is CASSFFRGRTYGYTF.